Given below is one T cell receptor beta chain in context. The sample comes from a study of shared clonotypes between healthy human individuals. Sorted-subset replicate PCRs used 200 ng DNA, some 31,000 T cell genomes. Assay: immunoSEQ multiplex PCR; the TCRdb copy retains only in-frame clones and omits some. Among approximately 2.5 million clones listed, approximately 94% were seen once. V was cut by 4 bases and J by 0 bases, with 20 bases left in between. CDR1 SGHAT and CDR2 FQNNGV come from the germline V gene. The length of the CDR3 is 18 residues. The receptor was derived from a man aged 18 to 29 in good health. Some clones in this sample may be carry-over from other donors' samples. The chain links TRBV11-2 to TRBJ2-3, with D uncertain. Specimen: naive CD4+ T cells from PBMCs. As for subset: CD45RA+ positively selected. As DNA, the CDR3 is TGTGCCAGCAGCTCTGCCGGGTGGTACAGAGCTAGCACAGATACGCAGTATTTT. Its protein product is CASSSAGWYRASTDTQYF.